The rows below give T cell receptor beta chains drawn from one sample of a study of blood T cell repertoires in COVID-19. Libraries were prepared by immunoSEQ multiplex PCR; TCRdb keeps only in-frame clonotypes and omits some of them. The sample gives around 120,000 clones, approximately 80% of which show up once; 3.5% to 4.5% is in the top ten. Material: peripheral blood. All receptors derive from an elderly woman with acute or convalescent COVID-19. CDR3s include the opening cysteine and the closing phenylalanine or tryptophan. D genes are given only for firm matches. Clone sizes are given selectively: once, few, many, or a class where the clone is expanded.

v_gene	j_gene	d_gene	len	abundance	CDR3aa	CDR3nt
TRBV29-1	TRBJ1-3	-	12	-	CSSSGSGNTIYF	TGCAGCTCATCGGGCTCTGGAAACACCATATATTTT
TRBV5-6	TRBJ2-7	-	15	-	CASSSRAGAPYEQYF	TGTGCCAGCAGCTCTAGGGCTGGGGCCCCATACGAGCAGTACTTC
TRBV19	TRBJ1-3	TRBD1	16	-	CASSIRSGQGGNTIYF	TGTGCCAGTAGTATTCGTTCCGGACAGGGTGGAAACACCATATATTTT
TRBV10-3	TRBJ1-5	-	14	-	CAIAQGKSNQPQHF	TGTGCCATCGCCCAGGGGAAGAGCAATCAGCCCCAGCATTTT
TRBV5-1	TRBJ1-5	-	15	-	CASSRSGGMDQPQHF	TGCGCCAGCAGCCGGAGCGGGGGGATGGATCAGCCCCAGCATTTT
TRBV20-1	TRBJ2-1	-	14	-	CSASRGRSYNEQFF	TGCAGTGCTAGTCGGGGGAGGTCCTACAATGAGCAGTTCTTC
TRBV7-9	TRBJ1-2	-	17	-	CASSLSPGGGISYGYTF	TGTGCCAGCAGCTTATCCCCCGGGGGGGGGATCAGCTATGGCTACACCTTC
TRBV4-3	TRBJ1-6	-	13	-	CASSPVADSPLHF	TGCGCCAGCAGCCCCGTTGCGGATTCACCCCTCCACTTT
TRBV7-2	TRBJ2-7	-	13	-	CASRPQGLYEQYF	TGTGCCAGCAGGCCCCAGGGTCTGTACGAGCAGTACTTC
TRBV19	TRBJ1-1	-	14	-	CASSAQGIGTEAFF	TGTGCCAGTAGTGCACAGGGCATCGGCACTGAAGCTTTCTTT
TRBV18	TRBJ1-4	TRBD1	15	-	CASSRLTGRNEKLFF	TGTGCCAGCTCGCGTTTGACAGGGAGAAATGAAAAACTGTTTTTT
TRBV12-3/TRBV12-4	TRBJ2-5	TRBD2	13	-	CASSLGGRGTQYF	TGTGCCAGCAGTTTAGGAGGGAGGGGGACCCAGTACTTC
TRBV5-8	TRBJ1-5	-	15	once	CASSLEGGLSQPQHF	TGTGCCAGCAGCTTGGAAGGGGGACTAAGCCAGCCCCAGCATTTT
TRBV19	TRBJ2-2	TRBD2	16	-	CASSILAGGRAGELFF	TGTGCCAGTAGTATCCTAGCGGGAGGACGGGCCGGGGAGCTGTTTTTT
TRBV15	TRBJ1-2	-	12	-	CATSRGVGDYTF	TGTGCCACCAGCAGAGGTGTCGGAGACTACACCTTC
TRBV5-1	TRBJ1-1	-	17	-	CASSLGYLTGLNTEAFF	TGCGCCAGCAGCTTGGGTTACTTAACAGGGCTGAACACTGAAGCTTTCTTT
TRBV24-1	TRBJ2-2	TRBD1	18	-	CATSAEPGQGLNTGELFF	TGTGCCACCAGTGCCGAACCGGGACAGGGCTTGAACACCGGGGAGCTGTTTTTT
TRBV18	TRBJ1-1	-	14	-	CASSETQGNTEAFF	TGTGCCAGCTCCGAGACACAGGGAAACACTGAAGCTTTCTTT
TRBV7-9	TRBJ1-6	-	18	once	CASSTPRDLGQWNSPLHF	TGTGCCAGCAGCACCCCCCGGGATTTGGGCCAGTGGAATTCACCCCTCCACTTT
TRBV11-2	TRBJ2-1	-	14	-	CASSQRGNYNEQFF	TGTGCCAGCAGTCAACGGGGGAACTACAATGAGCAGTTCTTC
TRBV3-1/TRBV3-2	TRBJ2-2	-	13	-	CASSQDLRGELFF	TGTGCCAGCAGCCAGGACTTGCGCGGGGAGCTGTTTTTT
TRBV3-1/TRBV3-2	TRBJ2-7	TRBD2	14	once	CASSQGLAGYEQYF	TGTGCCAGCAGCCAAGGGCTAGCGGGCTACGAGCAGTACTTC
TRBV28	TRBJ1-1	TRBD1	14	-	CASRAGQLSTEAFF	TGTGCCAGCAGGGCGGGACAGCTGAGCACTGAAGCTTTCTTT
TRBV15	TRBJ2-2	-	15	-	CATSPKPRGTGELFF	TGTGCCACCAGCCCCAAGCCTCGGGGTACCGGGGAGCTGTTTTTT
TRBV6-5	TRBJ1-5	-	13	few	CASKRGEGMPQHF	TGTGCCAGTAAAAGGGGGGAGGGAATGCCCCAGCATTTT
TRBV5-1	TRBJ2-7	-	13	-	CASSLSQVSEQYF	TGCGCCAGCAGCTTATCCCAGGTTTCCGAGCAGTACTTC
TRBV7-8	TRBJ1-1	-	15	-	CASSFQSGVNTEAFF	TGTGCCAGCAGCTTCCAATCCGGGGTGAACACTGAAGCTTTCTTT
TRBV4-3	TRBJ1-2	-	18	-	CASSQDMIAPGYDYGYTF	TGCGCCAGCAGCCAAGATATGATAGCGCCGGGGTATGACTATGGCTACACCTTC
TRBV30	TRBJ2-1	-	14	-	CASETPAGINEQFF	TGTGCCTCGGAGACTCCAGCGGGTATTAATGAGCAGTTCTTC
TRBV27	TRBJ1-6	-	15	-	CASSLSHSGESPLHF	TGTGCCAGCAGTTTATCACACTCAGGGGAATCACCCCTCCACTTT
TRBV3-1/TRBV3-2	TRBJ2-7	TRBD1	13	-	CASSRDRGYEQYF	TGTGCCAGCAGCCGGGACAGGGGCTACGAGCAGTACTTC
TRBV15	TRBJ1-2	TRBD1	15	-	CATSDPGQGMGGYTF	TGTGCCACCAGCGACCCGGGACAGGGAATGGGGGGCTACACCTTC
TRBV7-6	TRBJ1-5	-	13	-	CASSLILSGPQHF	TGTGCCAGCAGCTTAATTCTTAGCGGGCCCCAGCATTTT
TRBV4-3	TRBJ2-1	-	16	-	CASSQEHDVSYNEQFF	TGCGCCAGCAGCCAGGAGCACGACGTCTCCTACAATGAGCAGTTCTTC
TRBV3-1/TRBV3-2	TRBJ2-1	-	15	-	CASSQGQSSYNEQFF	TGTGCCAGCAGCCAAGGACAGAGCTCCTACAATGAGCAGTTCTTC
TRBV18	TRBJ2-4	TRBD2	14	-	CASSPSGGENIQYF	TGTGCCAGCTCACCGAGCGGGGGGGAAAACATTCAGTACTTC
TRBV5-1	TRBJ2-7	TRBD2	14	-	CASSPGLAGVEQYF	TGCGCCAGCTCCCCGGGACTAGCGGGAGTCGAGCAGTACTTC
TRBV4-3	TRBJ1-4	TRBD1	17	-	CASSQDLPGQQNEKLFF	TGCGCCAGCAGCCAGGACCTGCCGGGACAGCAGAATGAAAAACTGTTTTTT
TRBV6-5	TRBJ1-1	-	14	-	CASRTLVRNTEAFF	TGTGCCAGCAGAACCCTTGTCAGGAACACTGAAGCTTTCTTT
TRBV9	TRBJ1-1	TRBD1	13	few	CASSARTGTEAFF	TGTGCCAGCAGCGCCCGGACAGGCACTGAAGCTTTCTTT
TRBV2	TRBJ1-2	-	14	-	CASSPRPLGHGYTF	TGTGCCAGCAGTCCCCGACCTTTGGGCCATGGCTACACCTTC
TRBV11-2	TRBJ2-7	TRBD2	15	-	CASSLELAAPYEQYF	TGTGCCAGCAGCTTAGAGCTAGCGGCCCCCTACGAGCAGTACTTC
TRBV6-5	TRBJ2-7	TRBD1	15	-	CASSYTTGYSYEQYF	TGTGCCAGCAGTTATACGACAGGGTACTCCTACGAGCAGTACTTC
TRBV19	TRBJ2-7	TRBD2	14	-	CASSSGLASYEQYF	TGTGCCAGTAGTTCGGGACTAGCGTCTTACGAGCAGTACTTC
TRBV19	TRBJ1-5	-	14	-	CASRSSFSNQPQHF	TGTGCCAGTAGGTCCAGTTTTAGCAATCAGCCCCAGCATTTT
TRBV6-5	TRBJ1-4	-	15	-	CASRWGDATNEKLFF	TGTGCCAGCAGGTGGGGGGATGCAACTAATGAAAAACTGTTTTTT
TRBV7-3	TRBJ2-2	TRBD2	15	-	CASSSSGSPAGELFF	TGTGCCAGCAGCTCTAGCGGGAGTCCGGCCGGGGAGCTGTTTTTT
TRBV18	TRBJ2-3	-	14	-	CASSPQRATDTQYF	TGTGCCAGCTCACCACAGCGGGCCACAGATACGCAGTATTTT
TRBV9	TRBJ1-6	-	11	-	CASSGDSPLHF	TGTGCCAGCAGCGGAGATTCACCCCTCCACTTT
TRBV30	TRBJ2-1	-	14	few	CAWSVTSPDNEQFF	TGTGCCTGGAGTGTAACGAGTCCTGACAATGAGCAGTTCTTC
TRBV3-1/TRBV3-2	TRBJ1-2	-	15	-	CASSQAGRPIDGYTF	TGTGCCAGCAGCCAAGCTGGCAGGCCGATCGATGGCTACACCTTC
TRBV7-3	TRBJ2-3	-	16	-	CASSLIGGSGTDTQYF	TGTGCCAGCAGCTTAATAGGAGGTTCCGGCACAGATACGCAGTATTTT
TRBV7-9	TRBJ2-1	TRBD2	16	-	CASSSPWTSVSNEQFF	TGTGCCAGCAGCTCGCCCTGGACTAGCGTAAGCAATGAGCAGTTCTTC
TRBV6-5	TRBJ2-1	-	15	-	CASSFTSSTYNEQFF	TGTGCCAGCAGCTTCACTAGCTCGACCTACAATGAGCAGTTCTTC
TRBV30	TRBJ2-7	-	14	few	CAWISRGPSYEQYF	TGTGCCTGGATCTCGCGGGGACCCTCCTACGAGCAGTACTTC
TRBV7-9	TRBJ1-4	TRBD1	16	-	CASGESDRGRAEKLFF	TGTGCCAGCGGAGAATCGGACAGGGGGCGAGCTGAAAAACTGTTTTTT
TRBV7-2	TRBJ2-1	TRBD2	16	-	CASRRDLAGAYNEQFF	TGTGCCAGCAGACGAGACCTAGCGGGGGCGTACAATGAGCAGTTCTTC
TRBV10-3	TRBJ2-7	TRBD1	13	-	CAISETGDGEQYF	TGTGCCATCAGTGAGACAGGGGACGGCGAGCAGTACTTC